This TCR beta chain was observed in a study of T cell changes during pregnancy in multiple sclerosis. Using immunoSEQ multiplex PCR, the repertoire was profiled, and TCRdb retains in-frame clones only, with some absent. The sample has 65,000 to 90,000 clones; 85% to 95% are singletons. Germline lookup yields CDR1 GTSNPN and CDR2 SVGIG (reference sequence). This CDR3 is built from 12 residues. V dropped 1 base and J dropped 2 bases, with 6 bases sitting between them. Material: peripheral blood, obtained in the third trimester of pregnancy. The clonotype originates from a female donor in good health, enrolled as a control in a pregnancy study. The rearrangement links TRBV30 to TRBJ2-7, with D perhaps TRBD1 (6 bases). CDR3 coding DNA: TGTGCCTGGAGTGGGGACACCTACGAGCAGTACTTC. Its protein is CAWSGDTYEQYF.